This TCR beta chain emerged from a study of identical twins. TCRdb processed the 5' RACE reads anew with MiXCR; each CDR3 protein has one entry. The sample lists 500,000 to 550,000 distinct CDR3 sequences; less than 25% were seen once. There are a few counts of this clonotype. Its antigen is not identified. V was shortened by 0 bases and J by 4 bases, with 12 bases between the two germline ends. The CDR3 runs to 15 residues. Germline V gene sequence: CDR1 ENHRY, CDR2 SYGVKD. Study-level points and caveats: Zero-insertion results could be subject to partial confounding by invariant MAIT and iNKT cells.

These data were likewise used in another study, on T cells expressing NK-cell markers. From that paper: Of the CD8+ T cell pool in several donors, roughly 1.0-8% was accounted for by dominant NKG2C+ clonotypes.

The source of this sequence is a woman younger than 35 in good health. Sequences were obtained from CD4+ T cells sorted from blood. The rearrangement joins TRBV10-3 to TRBJ1-1; D is perhaps TRBD1 (5 bases). The CDR3 region has the DNA TGTGCCATCAGTGAGTCGGGGCCCACAGGCACTGAAGCTTTCTTT. It is translated as CAISESGPTGTEAFF.